The 8 T cell receptor beta chains listed next were all sequenced from one sample in a study of low-dose radiotherapy and immunotherapy resistance in tumors. Both TCRalpha and TCRbeta chains were reverse transcribed with V-gene-specific primers. TCR amplification used 20 to 25 PCR cycles, a constant-region primer and a V-primer adapter. Via MiXCR, TCRdb re-called the reads, giving one row per CDR3 protein. The table has around 68,000 distinct CDR3 sequences, about 25% seen once. The time point is: before trial treatment. The sample was PBMCs, taken before treatment. These receptors all come from a male donor with rectosigmoid adenocarcinoma.

The chain recombines TRBV27 with TRBJ1-4, with a tentative D call TRBD1 (5 bases). CDR1 and CDR2 from the germline V gene are MNHEY and SMNVEV (reference sequence). V was clipped by 2 bases and J by 8 bases, with 9 bases between them. This CDR3 comprises 13 residues. CDR3 region: CASSLAGEEKLFF. As DNA, the CDR3 is TGTGCCAGCAGTTTAGCGGGGGAAGAAAAACTGTTTTTT.

This clonotype was seen repeatedly, ten times or more. The CDR3 nucleotides are TGTGCCAGCAGTGAGCGGACTAGCGGCTACAATGAGCAGTTCTTC. Amino acid sequence: CASSERTSGYNEQFF. V gene TRBV2 combines with J gene TRBJ2-1; 10 positions match TRBD2. CDR3 length: 15 residues. Germline CDR1 reads SNHLY; CDR2 reads FYNNEI. Trimming cost V 3 bases and J 3 bases; bases outside gene matches: 2.

This clonotype was found many times. The chain employs TRBV11-2 and TRBJ2-2, with D uncertain. V gave up 1 base and J gave up 2 bases, with 8 bases separating them. The germline CDR1 and CDR2 sequences are SGHAT and FQNNGV. The CDR3 runs 15 residues. The CDR3 sequence is CASSLGGRNTGELFF. CDR3 bases: TGTGCCAGCAGCTTAGGCGGCAGAAACACCGGGGAGCTGTTTTTT.

Worth noting for this clonotype: A far larger clone is one nucleotide away, so this likely arose from a read error. V usage is TRBV28 and J usage is TRBJ2-5; 15 bases map to TRBD2. V lost 1 base, J lost 11 bases, and 17 bases stayed unmatched. CDR3 length: 19 amino acids. CDR1 and CDR2 (germline): MDHEN, SYDVKM. As DNA, the CDR3 is TGTGCCAGCAGTTTATACCCCCTCGGACTAGCGGGAGGGAGTGGTGAGCAGTACTTC. Translated, it gives CASSLYPLGLAGGSGEQYF.

This clonotype was found many times. CDR3 protein: CASSKGQASDTGELFF. The CDR3 bases are TGTGCCAGCAGCAAGGGACAGGCTAGTGACACCGGGGAGCTGTTTTTT. The chain has TRBV5-4 and TRBJ2-2; 8 bases map to TRBD1. Losses at the gene ends were 4 bases for V and 3 bases for J; bases not matched to a gene: 8. The germline V gene has CDR1 SGHNT and CDR2 YYREEE (reference sequence). This CDR3 is built from 16 residues.

This clonotype occurred many times. The chain has TRBV28 and TRBJ2-5; 10 bases align to TRBD1. CDR1 MDHEN and CDR2 SYDVKM come from the germline V gene. V lost 7 bases and J lost 6; bases outside the gene matches: 8. The CDR3 is made up of 14 amino acids. The CDR3: CASTPTGGEQTQYF. The CDR3 DNA reads TGTGCCAGCACCCCGACAGGGGGCGAACAGACCCAGTACTTC. The full variable domain, completed using reference TRBV28 and TRBJ2-5, is DVKVTQSSRYLVKRTGEKVFLECVQDMDHENMFWYRQDPGLGLRLIYFSYDVKMKEKGDIPEGYSVSREKKERFSLILESASTNQTSMYLCASTPTGGEQTQYFGPGTRLLVL.

Points on this clonotype: A far larger clone is only one base removed, so a read error is likely. The V call is TRBV28, the J call TRBJ2-1; D tentatively reads TRBD1 or TRBD2 (5 bases each). The length of the CDR3 is 12 residues. From germline, CDR1 is MDHEN and CDR2 SYDVKM. CDR3 sequence (DNA): TGTGTCACCGAGGGGAAGGAGGAGACCCAGTTCTTC. Translating it yields CVTEGKEETQFF.

In this sample, this clonotype turned up many times. The chain is built from TRBV5-1 and TRBJ2-7; no firm D call. V was clipped by 3 bases and J by 4 bases, with 11 bases between them. The germline V gene has CDR1 SGHRS and CDR2 YFSETQ. CDR3 length: 13 amino acids. CDR3 in DNA: TGCGCCAGCAGCTCTGGGCTAGGATACGAGCAGTACTTC. Its protein product is CASSSGLGYEQYF.